A single sample is the source of the 5 T cell receptor beta chains below, sequenced in a study of T-cell reconstitution after alpha-beta-depleted transplantation in children. As it was prepared, the TCRbeta library received unique molecular identifiers. TCRdb reprocessed the PCR reads with MiXCR, giving one entry per CDR3 protein. The sample lists about 4,900 distinct CDR3 sequences, approximately 30% occurring once. The specimen was PBMCs, mostly from graft donor cells, collected 60 days after TCRalphabeta/CD19-depleted stem cell transplant. These TCRs come from a male patient under 10 years old who had a stem cell transplant for acute lymphoblastic leukemia, so the T cells may come from the graft donor.

Ten or more counts support this clonotype. The chain links TRBV24-1 to TRBJ2-5, with 15 nucleotides matching TRBD2. Trimming removed 3 bases from V and 5 bases from J; junction bases left unmatched: 3. This CDR3 has 16 residues. CDR1 KGHDR and CDR2 SFDVKD come from the germline V gene. For the CDR3, the DNA is TGTGCCACCAGTGATGGACTAGCGGGAGGGGGGGAGACCCAGTACTTC. Its translation: CATSDGLAGGGETQYF.

By proportion, this clonotype is medium-sized. The chain uses TRBV12-3 or TRBV12-4 and TRBJ2-2, with TRBD2 as a possible D gene (6 bases). Trimming left V 5 bases short and J 4 bases short, with 17 bases between. CDR3 length: 16 residues. CDR3 coding DNA: TGTGCCAGCAGTGGTTTCGACGGGAGAGGCACCGGGGAGCTGTTTTTT. Translating it yields CASSGFDGRGTGELFF.

This clonotype was counted many times. The CDR3 protein is CASSTGQGNYEQYF. For the CDR3, the DNA is TGTGCCAGCTCAACAGGGCAGGGGAACTACGAGCAGTACTTC. This chain joins TRBV18 and TRBJ2-7; maybe TRBD1 (6 bases). The germline V and J ends were trimmed by 5 bases and 3 bases, with 14 bases remaining between them. CDR3 length: 14 amino acids. The germline V gene encodes CDR1 KGHSH and CDR2 LQKENI.

Here the CDR3 reads CASSIDRYMANRHNNEQFF. In DNA, the CDR3 is TGTGCCAGTAGTATAGATCGGTATATGGCGAATCGACATAACAATGAGCAGTTCTTC. The chain is built from TRBV19 and TRBJ2-1, with D hard to call. Germline V gene lookup returns CDR1 LNHDA and CDR2 SQIVND (reference sequence). Trimming shortened V by 0 bases and J by 5 bases, and 23 bases separated the two germline ends. The CDR3 is 19 residues long. The full variable domain, completed using reference TRBV19 and TRBJ2-1, is DGGITQSPKYLFRKEGQNVTLSCEQNLNHDAMYWYRQDPGQGLRLIYYSQIVNDFQKGDIAEGYSVSREKKESFPLTVTSAQKNPTAFYLCASSIDRYMANRHNNEQFFGPGTRLTVL.

This clonotype was detected many times. The V call is TRBV5-6, the J call TRBJ1-5; D uncertain. Trimming took 2 bases from V and 3 from J, leaving 18 bases between them. This CDR3 comprises 17 residues. CDR1 is SGHDT, CDR2 YYEEEE, per germline. DNA for the CDR3: TGTGCCAGCAGCTTATTTTCTGGGAATAGGATCAATCAGCCCCAGCATTTT. This translates into CASSLFSGNRINQPQHF.